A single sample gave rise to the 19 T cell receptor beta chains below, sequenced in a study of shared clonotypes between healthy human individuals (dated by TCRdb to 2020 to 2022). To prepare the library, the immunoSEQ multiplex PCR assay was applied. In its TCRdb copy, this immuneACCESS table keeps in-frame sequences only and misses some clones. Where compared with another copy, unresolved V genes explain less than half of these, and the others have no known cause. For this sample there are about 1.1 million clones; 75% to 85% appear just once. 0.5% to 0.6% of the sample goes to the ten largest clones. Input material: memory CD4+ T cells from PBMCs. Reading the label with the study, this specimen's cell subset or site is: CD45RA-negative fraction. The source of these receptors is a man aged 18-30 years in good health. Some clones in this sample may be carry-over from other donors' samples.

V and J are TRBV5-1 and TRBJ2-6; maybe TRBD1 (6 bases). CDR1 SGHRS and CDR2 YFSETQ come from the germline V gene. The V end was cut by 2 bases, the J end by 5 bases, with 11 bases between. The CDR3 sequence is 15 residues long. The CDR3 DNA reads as TGCGCCAGCAGCTTTACAGGGATGAGGGCCAACGTCCTGACTTTC. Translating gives CASSFTGMRANVLTF.

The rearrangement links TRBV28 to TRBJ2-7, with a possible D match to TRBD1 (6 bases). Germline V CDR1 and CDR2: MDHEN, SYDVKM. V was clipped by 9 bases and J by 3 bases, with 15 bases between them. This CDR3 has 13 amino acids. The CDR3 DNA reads TGTGCCAGGTGGACAGCCACCTTCTACGAGCAGTACTTC. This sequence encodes CARWTATFYEQYF.

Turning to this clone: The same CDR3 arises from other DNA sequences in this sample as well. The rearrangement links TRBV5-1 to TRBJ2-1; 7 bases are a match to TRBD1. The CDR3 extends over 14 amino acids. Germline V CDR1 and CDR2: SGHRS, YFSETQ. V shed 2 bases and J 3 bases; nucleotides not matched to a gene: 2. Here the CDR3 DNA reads TGCGCCAGCAGCTTTGGGACAGTCTACAATGAGCAGTTCTTC. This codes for CASSFGTVYNEQFF.

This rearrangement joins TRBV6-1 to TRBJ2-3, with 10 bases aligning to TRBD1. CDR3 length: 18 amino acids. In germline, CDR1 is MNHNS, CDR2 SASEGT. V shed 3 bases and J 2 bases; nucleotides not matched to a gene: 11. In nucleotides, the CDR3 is TGTGCCAGCAGTGAGGAACCGGGACAGGGGATCTTCACAGATACGCAGTATTTT. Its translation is CASSEEPGQGIFTDTQYF.

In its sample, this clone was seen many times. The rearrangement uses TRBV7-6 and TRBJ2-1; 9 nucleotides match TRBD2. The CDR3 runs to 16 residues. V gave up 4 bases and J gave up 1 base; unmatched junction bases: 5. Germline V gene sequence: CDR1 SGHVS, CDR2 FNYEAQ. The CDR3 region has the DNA TGTGCCAGCAGCTGGGGGACTAGCCTTTCCTACAATGAGCAGTTCTTC. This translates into CASSWGTSLSYNEQFF.

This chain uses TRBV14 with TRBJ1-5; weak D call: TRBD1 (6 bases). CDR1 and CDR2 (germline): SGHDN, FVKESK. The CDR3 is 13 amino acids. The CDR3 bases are TGTCGTCCACGGGGGGGGCTCAATCAGCCCCAGCATTTT. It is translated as CRPRGGLNQPQHF. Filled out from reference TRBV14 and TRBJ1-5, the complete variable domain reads EAGVTQFPSHSVIEKGQTVTLRCDPISGHDNLYWYRRVMGKEIKFLLHFVKESKQDESGMPNNRFLAERTGGTYSTLKVQPAELEDSGVYFCRPRGGLNQPQHFGDGTRLSIL.

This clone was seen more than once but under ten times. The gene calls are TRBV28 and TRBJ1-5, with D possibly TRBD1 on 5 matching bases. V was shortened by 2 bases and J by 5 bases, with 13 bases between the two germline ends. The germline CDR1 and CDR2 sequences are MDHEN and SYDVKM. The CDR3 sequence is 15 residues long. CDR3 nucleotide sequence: TGTGCCAGCAGTTTACTCTCAGGGATGGATCAGCCCCAGCATTTT. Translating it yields CASSLLSGMDQPQHF.

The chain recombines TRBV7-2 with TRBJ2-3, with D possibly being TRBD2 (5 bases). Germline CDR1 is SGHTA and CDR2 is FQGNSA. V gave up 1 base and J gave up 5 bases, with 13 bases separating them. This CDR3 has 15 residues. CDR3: CASSLGGAKGDTQYF. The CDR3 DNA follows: TGTGCCAGCAGCTTAGGGGGAGCCAAGGGAGATACGCAGTATTTT.

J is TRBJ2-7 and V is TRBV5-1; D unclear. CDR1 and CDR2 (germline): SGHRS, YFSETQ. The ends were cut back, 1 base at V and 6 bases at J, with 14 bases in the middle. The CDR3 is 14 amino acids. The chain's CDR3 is CASSLTESPGEQYF. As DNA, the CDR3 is TGCGCCAGCAGCTTGACTGAGTCGCCGGGCGAGCAGTACTTC.

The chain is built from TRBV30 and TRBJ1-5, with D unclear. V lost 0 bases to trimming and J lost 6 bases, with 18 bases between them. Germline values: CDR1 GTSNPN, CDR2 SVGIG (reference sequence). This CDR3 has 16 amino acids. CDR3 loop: CAWSVRGPQLTQPQHF. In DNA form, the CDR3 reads TGTGCCTGGAGTGTAAGAGGCCCACAGTTAACTCAGCCCCAGCATTTT. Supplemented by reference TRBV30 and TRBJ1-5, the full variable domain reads SQTIHQWPATLVQPVGSPLSLECTVEGTSNPNLYWYRQAAGRGLQLLFYSVGIGQISSEVPQNLSASRPQDRQFILSSKKLLLSDSGFYLCAWSVRGPQLTQPQHFGDGTRLSIL.

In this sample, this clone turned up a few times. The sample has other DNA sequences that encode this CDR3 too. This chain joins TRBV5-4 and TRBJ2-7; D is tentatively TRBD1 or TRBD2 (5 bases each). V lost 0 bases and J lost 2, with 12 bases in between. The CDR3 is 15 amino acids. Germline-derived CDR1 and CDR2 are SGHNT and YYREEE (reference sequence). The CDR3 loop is CASSLGGGSAYEQYF. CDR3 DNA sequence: TGTGCCAGCAGCTTGGGTGGGGGTTCCGCCTACGAGCAGTACTTC.

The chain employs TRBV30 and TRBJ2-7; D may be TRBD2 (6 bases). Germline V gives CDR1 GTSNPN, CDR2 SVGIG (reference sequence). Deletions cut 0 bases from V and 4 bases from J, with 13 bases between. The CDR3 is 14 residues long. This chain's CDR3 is CAWSVLGGRYEQYF. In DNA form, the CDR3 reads TGTGCCTGGAGTGTACTCGGGGGAAGGTACGAGCAGTACTTC.

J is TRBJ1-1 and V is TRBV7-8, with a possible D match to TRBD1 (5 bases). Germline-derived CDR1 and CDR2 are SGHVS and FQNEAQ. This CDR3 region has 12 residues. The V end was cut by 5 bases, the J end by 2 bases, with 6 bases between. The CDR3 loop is CASSGANTEAFF. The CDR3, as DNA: TGTGCCAGCAGCGGGGCTAACACTGAAGCTTTCTTT. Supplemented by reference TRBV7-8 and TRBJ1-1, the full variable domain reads GAGVSQSPRYKVAKRGQDVALRCDPISGHVSLFWYQQALGQGPEFLTYFQNEAQLDKSGLPSDRFFAERPEGSVSTLKIQRTQQEDSAVYLCASSGANTEAFFGQGTRLTVV.

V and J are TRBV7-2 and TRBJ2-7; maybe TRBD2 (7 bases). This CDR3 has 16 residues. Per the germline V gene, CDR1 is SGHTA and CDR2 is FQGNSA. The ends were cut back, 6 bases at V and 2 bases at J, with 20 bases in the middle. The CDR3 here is CASSPRSRGLAYEQYF. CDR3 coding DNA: TGTGCCAGCAGTCCAAGGTCGCGGGGGCTCGCCTACGAGCAGTACTTC.

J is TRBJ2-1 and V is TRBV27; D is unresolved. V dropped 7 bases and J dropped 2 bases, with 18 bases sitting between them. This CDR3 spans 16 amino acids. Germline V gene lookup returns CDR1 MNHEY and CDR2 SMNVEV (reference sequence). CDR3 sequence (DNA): TGTGCCAGCACCGGTCCCCGGAGAGCCGCCTACAATGAGCAGTTCTTC. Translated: CASTGPRRAAYNEQFF.

CDR3 in amino acids: CASSLIQTSRPTDTQYF. Written as DNA, the CDR3 is TGTGCCAGCAGCCTGATACAGACCTCCCGTCCCACAGATACGCAGTATTTT. The chain carries TRBV11-2 and TRBJ2-3, with D unclear. This CDR3 is 17 amino acids long. Per the germline V gene, CDR1 is SGHAT and CDR2 is FQNNGV. The germline V and J ends were trimmed by 5 bases and 2 bases, with 20 bases remaining between them.

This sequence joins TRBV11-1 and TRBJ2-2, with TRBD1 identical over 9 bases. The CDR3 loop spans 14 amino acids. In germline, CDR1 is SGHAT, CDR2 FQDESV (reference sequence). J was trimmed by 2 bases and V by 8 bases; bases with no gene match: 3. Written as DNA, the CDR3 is TGTGCCAGCGGGGGACAGGGTAACACCGGGGAGCTGTTTTTT. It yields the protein CASGGQGNTGELFF.

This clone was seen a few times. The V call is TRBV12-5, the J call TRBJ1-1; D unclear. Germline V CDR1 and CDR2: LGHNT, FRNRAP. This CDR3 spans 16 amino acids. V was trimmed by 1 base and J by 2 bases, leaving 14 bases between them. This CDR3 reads CASGLDPYRENTEAFF. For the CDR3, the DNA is TGTGCTAGTGGTTTGGACCCATACCGGGAAAACACTGAAGCTTTCTTT. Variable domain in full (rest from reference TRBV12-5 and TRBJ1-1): DARVTQTPRHKVTEMGQEVTMRCQPILGHNTVFWYRQTMMQGLELLAYFRNRAPLDDSGMPKDRFSAEMPDATLATLKIQPSEPRDSAVYFCASGLDPYRENTEAFFGQGTRLTVV.

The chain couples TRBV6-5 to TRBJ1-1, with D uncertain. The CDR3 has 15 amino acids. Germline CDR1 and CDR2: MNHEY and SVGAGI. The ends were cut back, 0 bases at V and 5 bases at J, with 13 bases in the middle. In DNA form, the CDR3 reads TGTGCCAGCAGTTACTCGAGGGCCCGAGGGACTGAAGCTTTCTTT. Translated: CASSYSRARGTEAFF.